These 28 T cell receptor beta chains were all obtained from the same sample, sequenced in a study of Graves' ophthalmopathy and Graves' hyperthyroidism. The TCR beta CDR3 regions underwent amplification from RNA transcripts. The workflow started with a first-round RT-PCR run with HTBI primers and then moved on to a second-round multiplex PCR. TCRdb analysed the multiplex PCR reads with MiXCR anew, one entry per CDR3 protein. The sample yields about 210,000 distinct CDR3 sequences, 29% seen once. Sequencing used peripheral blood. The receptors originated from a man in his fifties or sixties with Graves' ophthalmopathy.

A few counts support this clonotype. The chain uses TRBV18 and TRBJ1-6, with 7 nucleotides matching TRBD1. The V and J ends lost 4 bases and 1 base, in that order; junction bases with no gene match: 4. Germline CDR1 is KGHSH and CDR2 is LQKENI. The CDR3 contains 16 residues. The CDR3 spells CASSRQGESYNSPLHF. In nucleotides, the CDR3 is TGTGCCAGCTCACGACAGGGAGAATCCTATAATTCACCCCTCCACTTT.

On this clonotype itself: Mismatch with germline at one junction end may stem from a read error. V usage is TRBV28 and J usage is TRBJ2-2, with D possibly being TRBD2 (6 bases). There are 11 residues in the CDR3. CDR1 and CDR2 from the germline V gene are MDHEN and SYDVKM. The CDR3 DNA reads TGTGCCAGCAGTTTTACCGGGGGGCTGTTTTTT. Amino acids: CASSFTGGLFF.

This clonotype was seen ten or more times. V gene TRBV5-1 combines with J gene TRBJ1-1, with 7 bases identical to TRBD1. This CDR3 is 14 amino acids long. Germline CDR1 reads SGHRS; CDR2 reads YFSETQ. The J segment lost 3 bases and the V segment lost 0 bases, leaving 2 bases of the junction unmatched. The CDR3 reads CASSLGQGHTEAFF. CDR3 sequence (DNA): TGCGCCAGCAGCTTGGGACAGGGCCACACTGAAGCTTTCTTT.

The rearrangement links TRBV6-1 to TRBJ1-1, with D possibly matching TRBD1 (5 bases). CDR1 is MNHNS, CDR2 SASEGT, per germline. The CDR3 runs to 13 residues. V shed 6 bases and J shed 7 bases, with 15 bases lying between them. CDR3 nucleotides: TGTGCCAGCAGGATGACAGCGGGCCTTGAAGCTTTCTTT. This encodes CASRMTAGLEAFF.

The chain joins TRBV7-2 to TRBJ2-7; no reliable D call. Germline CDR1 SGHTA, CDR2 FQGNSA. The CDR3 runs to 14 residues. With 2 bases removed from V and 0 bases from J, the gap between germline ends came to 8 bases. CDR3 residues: CASSLNYLSYEQYF. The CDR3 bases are TGTGCCAGCAGCTTAAACTACCTCTCCTACGAGCAGTACTTC.

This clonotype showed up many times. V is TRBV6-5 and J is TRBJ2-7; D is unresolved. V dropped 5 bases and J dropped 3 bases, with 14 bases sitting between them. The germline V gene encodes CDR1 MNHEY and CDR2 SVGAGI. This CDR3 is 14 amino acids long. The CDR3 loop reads CASSPPISLYEQYF. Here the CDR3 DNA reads TGTGCCAGCAGTCCCCCCATTTCACTCTACGAGCAGTACTTC.

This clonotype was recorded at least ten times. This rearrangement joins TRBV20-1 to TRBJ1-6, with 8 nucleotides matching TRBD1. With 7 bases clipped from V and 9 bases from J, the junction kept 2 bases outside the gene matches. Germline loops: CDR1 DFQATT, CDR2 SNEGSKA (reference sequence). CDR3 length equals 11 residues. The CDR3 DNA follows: TGCAGTGTTGGACAGGGTTCACCCCTCCACTTT. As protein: CSVGQGSPLHF.

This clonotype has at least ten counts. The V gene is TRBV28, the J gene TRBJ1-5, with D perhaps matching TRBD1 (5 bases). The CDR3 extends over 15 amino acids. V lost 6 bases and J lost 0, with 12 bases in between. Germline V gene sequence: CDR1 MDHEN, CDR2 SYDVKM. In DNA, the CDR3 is TGTGCCAGCAGCCGACAGTTCAGTAGCAATCAGCCCCAGCATTTT. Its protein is CASSRQFSSNQPQHF.

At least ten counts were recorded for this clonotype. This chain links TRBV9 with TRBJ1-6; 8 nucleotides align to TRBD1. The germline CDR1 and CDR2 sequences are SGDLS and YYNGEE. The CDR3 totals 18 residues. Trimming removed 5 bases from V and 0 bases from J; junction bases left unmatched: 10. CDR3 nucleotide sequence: TGTGCCAGCAGTTCCGGACAGGGCCCTAGCTCCTATAATTCACCCCTCCACTTT. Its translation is CASSSGQGPSSYNSPLHF.

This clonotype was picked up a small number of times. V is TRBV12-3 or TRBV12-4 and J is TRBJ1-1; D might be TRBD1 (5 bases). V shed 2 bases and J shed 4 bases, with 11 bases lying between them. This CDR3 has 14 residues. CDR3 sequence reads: CASSLRGGGTEAFF. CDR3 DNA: TGTGCCAGCAGTTTACGGGGCGGCGGCACTGAAGCTTTCTTT.

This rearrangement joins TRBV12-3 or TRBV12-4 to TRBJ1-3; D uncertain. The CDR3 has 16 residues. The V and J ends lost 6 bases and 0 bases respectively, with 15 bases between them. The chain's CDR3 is CASSLSRPGSGNTIYF. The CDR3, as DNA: TGTGCCAGCAGCCTATCTAGGCCAGGCTCTGGAAACACCATATATTTT.

The DNA for the CDR3 is TGTGCCAGCTTAGGGTACAATTCGGAGACCCAGTACTTC. Its translation: CASLGYNSETQYF. J is TRBJ2-5 and V is TRBV6-2 or TRBV6-3; D ambiguous. The germline V and J ends were trimmed by 8 bases and 5 bases, with 15 bases remaining between them. The CDR3 consists of 13 residues. The germline gives CDR1 MNHEY, CDR2 SVGEGT.

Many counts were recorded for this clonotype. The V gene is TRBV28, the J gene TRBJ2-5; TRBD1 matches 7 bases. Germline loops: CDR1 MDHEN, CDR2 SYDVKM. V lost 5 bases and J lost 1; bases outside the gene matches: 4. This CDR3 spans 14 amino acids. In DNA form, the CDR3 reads TGTGCCAGCAGTGACCGGGACAGCCAAGAGACCCAGTACTTC. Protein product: CASSDRDSQETQYF.

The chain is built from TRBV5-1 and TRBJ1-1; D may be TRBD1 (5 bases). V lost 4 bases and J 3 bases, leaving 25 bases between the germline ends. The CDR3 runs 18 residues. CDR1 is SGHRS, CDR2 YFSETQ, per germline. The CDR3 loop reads CASSVGRMDPLGDTEAFF. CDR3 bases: TGCGCCAGCAGCGTGGGTCGTATGGACCCCCTGGGGGACACTGAAGCTTTCTTT. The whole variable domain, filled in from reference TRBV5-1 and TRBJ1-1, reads KAGVTQTPRYLIKTRGQQVTLSCSPISGHRSVSWYQQTPGQGLQFLFEYFSETQRNKGNFPGRFSGRQFSNSRSEMNVSTLELGDSALYLCASSVGRMDPLGDTEAFFGQGTRLTVV.

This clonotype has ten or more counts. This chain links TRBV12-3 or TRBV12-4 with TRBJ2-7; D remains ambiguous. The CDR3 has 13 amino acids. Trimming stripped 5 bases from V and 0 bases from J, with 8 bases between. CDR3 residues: CASSPADSYEQYF. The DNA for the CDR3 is TGTGCCAGCAGTCCCGCCGACTCCTACGAGCAGTACTTC.

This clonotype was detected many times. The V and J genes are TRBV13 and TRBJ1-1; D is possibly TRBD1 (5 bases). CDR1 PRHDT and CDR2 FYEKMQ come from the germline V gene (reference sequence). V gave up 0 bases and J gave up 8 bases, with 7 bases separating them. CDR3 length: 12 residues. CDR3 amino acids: CASSLGTVEAFF. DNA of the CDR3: TGTGCCAGCAGCTTAGGGACAGTAGAAGCTTTCTTT. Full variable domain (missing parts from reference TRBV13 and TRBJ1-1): AAGVIQSPRHLIKEKRETATLKCYPIPRHDTVYWYQQGPGQDPQFLISFYEKMQSDKGSIPDRFSAQQFSDYHSELNMSSLELGDSALYFCASSLGTVEAFFGQGTRLTVV.

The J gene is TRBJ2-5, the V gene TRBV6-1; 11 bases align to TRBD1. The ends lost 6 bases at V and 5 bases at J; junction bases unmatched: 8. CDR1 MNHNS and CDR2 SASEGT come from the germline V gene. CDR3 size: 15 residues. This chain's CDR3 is CASSLRDRGLETQYF. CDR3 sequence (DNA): TGTGCCAGCAGCCTACGGGACAGGGGGTTGGAGACCCAGTACTTC.

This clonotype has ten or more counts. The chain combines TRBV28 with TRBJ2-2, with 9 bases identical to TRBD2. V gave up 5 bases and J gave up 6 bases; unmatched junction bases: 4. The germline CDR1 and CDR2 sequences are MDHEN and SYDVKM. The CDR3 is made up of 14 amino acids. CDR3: CASSTIAGAGELFF. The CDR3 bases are TGTGCCAGCAGTACCATAGCGGGAGCCGGGGAGCTGTTTTTT.

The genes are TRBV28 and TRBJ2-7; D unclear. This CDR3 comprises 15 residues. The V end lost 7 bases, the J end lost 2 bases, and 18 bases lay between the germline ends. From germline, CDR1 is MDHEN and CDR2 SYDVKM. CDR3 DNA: TGTGCCAGCACCGTTTTGGCCCAAAAAGCCTACGAGCAGTACTTC. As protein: CASTVLAQKAYEQYF. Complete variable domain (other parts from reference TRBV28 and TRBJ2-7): DVKVTQSSRYLVKRTGEKVFLECVQDMDHENMFWYRQDPGLGLRLIYFSYDVKMKEKGDIPEGYSVSREKKERFSLILESASTNQTSMYLCASTVLAQKAYEQYFGPGTRLTVT.

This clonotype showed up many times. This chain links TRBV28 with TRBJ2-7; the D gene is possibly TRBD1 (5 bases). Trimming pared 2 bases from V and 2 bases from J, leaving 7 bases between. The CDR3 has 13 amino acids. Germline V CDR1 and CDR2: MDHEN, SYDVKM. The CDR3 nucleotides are TGTGCCAGCAGTTTACGGACAACCTACGAGCAGTACTTC. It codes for CASSLRTTYEQYF.

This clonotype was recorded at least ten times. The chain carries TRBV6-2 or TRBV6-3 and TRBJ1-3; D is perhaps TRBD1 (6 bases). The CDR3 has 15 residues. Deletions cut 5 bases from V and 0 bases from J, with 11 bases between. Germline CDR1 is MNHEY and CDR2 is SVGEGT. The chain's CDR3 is CASSRGQRSGNTIYF. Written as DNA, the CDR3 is TGTGCCAGCAGTCGCGGACAGCGCTCTGGAAACACCATATATTTT.

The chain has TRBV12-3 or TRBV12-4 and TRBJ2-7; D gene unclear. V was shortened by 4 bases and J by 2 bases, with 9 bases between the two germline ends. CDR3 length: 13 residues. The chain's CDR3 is CASSYRPTYEQYF. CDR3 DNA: TGTGCCAGCAGTTACCGTCCGACCTACGAGCAGTACTTC.

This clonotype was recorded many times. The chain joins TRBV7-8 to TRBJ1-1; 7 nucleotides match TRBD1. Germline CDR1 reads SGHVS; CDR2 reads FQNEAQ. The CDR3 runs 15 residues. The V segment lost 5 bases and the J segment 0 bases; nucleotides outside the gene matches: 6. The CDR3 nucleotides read TGTGCCAGCAGCAAGTGGGGACAGCTGAACACTGAAGCTTTCTTT. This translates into CASSKWGQLNTEAFF. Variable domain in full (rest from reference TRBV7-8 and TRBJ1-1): GAGVSQSPRYKVAKRGQDVALRCDPISGHVSLFWYQQALGQGPEFLTYFQNEAQLDKSGLPSDRFFAERPEGSVSTLKIQRTQQEDSAVYLCASSKWGQLNTEAFFGQGTRLTVV.

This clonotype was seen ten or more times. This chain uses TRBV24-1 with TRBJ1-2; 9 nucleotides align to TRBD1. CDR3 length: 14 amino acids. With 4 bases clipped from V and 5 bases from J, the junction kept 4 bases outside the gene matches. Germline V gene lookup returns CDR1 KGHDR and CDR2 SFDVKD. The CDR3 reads CATSDGQGLYGYTF. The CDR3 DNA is TGTGCCACCAGTGACGGACAGGGGCTTTATGGCTACACCTTC.

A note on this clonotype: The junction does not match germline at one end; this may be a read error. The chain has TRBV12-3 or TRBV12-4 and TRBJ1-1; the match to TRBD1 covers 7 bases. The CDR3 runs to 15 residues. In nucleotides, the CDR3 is TGTGCCAGCAGCTTAGCGAGGGGGCGCGGCACTGAAGCTTTCTTT. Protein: CASSLARGRGTEAFF.

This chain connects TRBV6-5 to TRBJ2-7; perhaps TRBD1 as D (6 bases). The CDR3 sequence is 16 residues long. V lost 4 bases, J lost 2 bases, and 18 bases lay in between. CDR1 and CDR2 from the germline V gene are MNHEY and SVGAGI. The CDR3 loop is CASSLSQFRDTYEQYF. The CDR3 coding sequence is TGTGCCAGCAGTTTGTCCCAATTCCGGGACACCTACGAGCAGTACTTC.

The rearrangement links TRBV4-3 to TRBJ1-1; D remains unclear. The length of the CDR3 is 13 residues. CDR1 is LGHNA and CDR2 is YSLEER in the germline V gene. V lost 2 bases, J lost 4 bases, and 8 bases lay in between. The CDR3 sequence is CASSQTRSTEAFF. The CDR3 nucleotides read TGCGCCAGCAGCCAAACAAGGAGCACTGAAGCTTTCTTT.

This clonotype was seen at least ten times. The CDR3 protein is CASSQDHGGGETQYF. DNA of the CDR3: TGCGCCAGCAGCCAAGATCATGGGGGAGGGGAGACCCAGTACTTC. The gene calls are TRBV4-3 and TRBJ2-5; 7 nucleotides match TRBD2. Trimming cost V 0 bases and J 5 bases; bases outside gene matches: 6. Germline assignment: CDR1 LGHNA and CDR2 YSLEER. This CDR3 comprises 15 residues.